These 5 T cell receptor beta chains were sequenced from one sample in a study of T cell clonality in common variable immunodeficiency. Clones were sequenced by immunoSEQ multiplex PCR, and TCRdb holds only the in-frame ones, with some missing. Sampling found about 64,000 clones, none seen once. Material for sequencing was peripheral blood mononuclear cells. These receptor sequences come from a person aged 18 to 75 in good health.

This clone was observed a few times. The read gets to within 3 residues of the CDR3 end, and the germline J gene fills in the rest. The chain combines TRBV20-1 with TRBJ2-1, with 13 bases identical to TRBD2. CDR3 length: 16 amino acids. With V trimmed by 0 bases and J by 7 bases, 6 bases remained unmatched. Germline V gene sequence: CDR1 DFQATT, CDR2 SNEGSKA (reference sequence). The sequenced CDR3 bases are TGCAGTGCTAGAGACGTGACTAGCGGGAGGAAAAATGAG. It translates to CSARDVTSGRKNE. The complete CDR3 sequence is CSARDVTSGRKNEQFF.

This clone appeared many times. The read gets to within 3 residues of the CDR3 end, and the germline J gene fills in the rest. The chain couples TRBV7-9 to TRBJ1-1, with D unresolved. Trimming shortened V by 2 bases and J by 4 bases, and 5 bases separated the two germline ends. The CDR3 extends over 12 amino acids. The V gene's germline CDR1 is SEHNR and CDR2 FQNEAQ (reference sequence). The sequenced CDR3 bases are TGTGCCAGCAGCTTATTGCGCACTGAA. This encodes CASSLLRTE. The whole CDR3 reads CASSLLRTEAFF.

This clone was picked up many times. The CDR3 reads CASKTGVSSYNEQFF. The CDR3 bases that were read are TGTGCCAGTAAGACAGGGGTTAGCTCCTACAATGAG. This sequence joins TRBV19 and TRBJ2-1; 8 bases are a match to TRBD1. Read data end 3 residues before the CDR3 end; the end is taken from the germline J gene. J lost 0 bases, V lost 7 bases, and 5 bases had no gene match. Germline lookup yields CDR1 LNHDA and CDR2 SQIVND (reference sequence). This CDR3 is 15 amino acids long.

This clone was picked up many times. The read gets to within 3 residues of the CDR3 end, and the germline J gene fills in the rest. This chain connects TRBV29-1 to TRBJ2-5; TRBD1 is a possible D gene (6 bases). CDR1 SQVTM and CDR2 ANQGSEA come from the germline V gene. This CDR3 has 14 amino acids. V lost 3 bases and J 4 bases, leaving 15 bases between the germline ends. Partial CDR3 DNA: TGCAGCGTTGAGGCGATACAGGGTGCAGAGACC. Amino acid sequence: CSVEAIQGAET. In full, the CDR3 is CSVEAIQGAETQYF. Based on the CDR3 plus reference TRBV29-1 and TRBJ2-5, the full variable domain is SAVISQKPSRDICQRGTSLTIQCQVDSQVTMMFWYRQQPGQSLTLIATANQGSEATYESGFVIDKFPISRPNLTFSTLTVSNMSPEDSSIYLCSVEAIQGAETQYFGPGTRLLVL.

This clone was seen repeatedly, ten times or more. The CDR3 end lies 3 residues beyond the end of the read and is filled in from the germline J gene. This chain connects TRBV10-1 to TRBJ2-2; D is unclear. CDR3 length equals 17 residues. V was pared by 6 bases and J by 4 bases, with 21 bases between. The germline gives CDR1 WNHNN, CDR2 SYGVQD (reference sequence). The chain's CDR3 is CASRFQIPPAGTGELFF. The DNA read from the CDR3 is TGCGCCAGCAGGTTCCAGATCCCACCCGCTGGCACCGGGGAG.